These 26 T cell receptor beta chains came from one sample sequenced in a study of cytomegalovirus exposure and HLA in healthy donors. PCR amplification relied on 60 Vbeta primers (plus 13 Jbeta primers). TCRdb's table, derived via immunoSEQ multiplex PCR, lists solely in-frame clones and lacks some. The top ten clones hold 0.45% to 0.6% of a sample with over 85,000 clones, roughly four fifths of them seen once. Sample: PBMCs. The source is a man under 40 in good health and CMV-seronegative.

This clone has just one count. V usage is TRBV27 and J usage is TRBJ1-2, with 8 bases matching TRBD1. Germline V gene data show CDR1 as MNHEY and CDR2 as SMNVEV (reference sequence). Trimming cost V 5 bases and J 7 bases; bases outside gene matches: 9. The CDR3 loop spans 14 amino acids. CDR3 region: CASSPRTGYGGYTF. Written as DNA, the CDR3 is TGTGCCAGCAGTCCCCGGACAGGGTACGGTGGCTACACCTTC.

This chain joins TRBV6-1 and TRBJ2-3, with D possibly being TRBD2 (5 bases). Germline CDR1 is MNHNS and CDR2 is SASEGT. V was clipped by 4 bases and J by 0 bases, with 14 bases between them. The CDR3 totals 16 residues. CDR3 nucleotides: TGTGCCAGCAGTGCCTGGACTGGAACTAGCACAGATACGCAGTATTTT. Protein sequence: CASSAWTGTSTDTQYF.

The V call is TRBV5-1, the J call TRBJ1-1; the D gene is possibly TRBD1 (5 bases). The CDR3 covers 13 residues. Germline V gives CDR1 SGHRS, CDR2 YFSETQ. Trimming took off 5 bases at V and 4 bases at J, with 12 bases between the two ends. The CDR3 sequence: CASRQGWSTEAFF. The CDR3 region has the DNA TGCGCCAGCAGGCAGGGATGGAGCACTGAAGCTTTCTTT.

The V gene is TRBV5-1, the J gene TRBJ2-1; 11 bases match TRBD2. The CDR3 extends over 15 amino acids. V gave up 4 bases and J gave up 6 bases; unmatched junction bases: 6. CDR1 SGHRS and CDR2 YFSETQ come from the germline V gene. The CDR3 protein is CASSPELAGVNEQFF. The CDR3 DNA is TGCGCCAGCAGCCCCGAACTAGCGGGGGTCAATGAGCAGTTCTTC.

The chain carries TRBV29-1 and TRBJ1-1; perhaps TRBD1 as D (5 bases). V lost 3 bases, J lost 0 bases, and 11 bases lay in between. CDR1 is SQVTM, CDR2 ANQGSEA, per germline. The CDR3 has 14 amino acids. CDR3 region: CSVDPDRLNTEAFF. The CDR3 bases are TGCAGCGTTGACCCTGACAGATTGAACACTGAAGCTTTCTTT.

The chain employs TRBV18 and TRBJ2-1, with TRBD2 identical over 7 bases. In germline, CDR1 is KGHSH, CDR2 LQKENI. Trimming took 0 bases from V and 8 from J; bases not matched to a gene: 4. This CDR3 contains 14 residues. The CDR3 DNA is TGTGCCAGCTCACCACCTCAGACTAGCTATGAGCAGTTCTTC. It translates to CASSPPQTSYEQFF.

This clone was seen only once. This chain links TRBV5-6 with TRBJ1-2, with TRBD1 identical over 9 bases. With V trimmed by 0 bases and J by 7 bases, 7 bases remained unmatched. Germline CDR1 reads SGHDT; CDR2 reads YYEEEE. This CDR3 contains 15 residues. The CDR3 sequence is CASSLAGQGSCGYTF. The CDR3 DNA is TGTGCCAGCAGCTTGGCAGGACAGGGGTCGTGTGGCTACACCTTC.

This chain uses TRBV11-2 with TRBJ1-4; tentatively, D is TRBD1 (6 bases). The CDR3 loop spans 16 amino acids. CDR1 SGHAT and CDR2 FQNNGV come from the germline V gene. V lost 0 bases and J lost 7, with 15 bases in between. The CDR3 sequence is CASSLDPGVAGEKLFF. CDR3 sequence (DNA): TGTGCCAGCAGCTTAGATCCAGGGGTCGCGGGTGAAAAACTGTTTTTT.

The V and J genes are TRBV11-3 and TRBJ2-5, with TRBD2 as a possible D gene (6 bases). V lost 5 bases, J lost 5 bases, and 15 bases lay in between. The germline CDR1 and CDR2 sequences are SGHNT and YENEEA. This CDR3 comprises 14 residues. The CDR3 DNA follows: TGTGCCAGCAGCCCCCGACTAGAACGGGAGACCCAGTACTTC. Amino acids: CASSPRLERETQYF.

This CDR3 is CAITRDSTSDTQYF. CDR3 nucleotides: TGTGCCATCACCCGGGACTCGACTTCGGATACGCAGTATTTT. The chain combines TRBV10-3 with TRBJ2-3; D is possibly TRBD2 (6 bases). V was clipped by 7 bases and J by 6 bases, with 17 bases between them. The CDR3 has 14 amino acids. In germline, CDR1 is ENHRY, CDR2 SYGVKD.

CDR3 protein: CASSLSAPTSRADTQYF. The CDR3 DNA sequence: TGTGCCAGCAGTTTATCCGCCCCGACTAGCAGGGCAGATACGCAGTATTTT. J is TRBJ2-3 and V is TRBV27, with 7 bases lining up with TRBD2. CDR1 and CDR2 from the germline V gene are MNHEY and SMNVEV (reference sequence). The CDR3 has 17 residues. Trimming cost V 0 bases and J 4 bases; bases outside gene matches: 10.

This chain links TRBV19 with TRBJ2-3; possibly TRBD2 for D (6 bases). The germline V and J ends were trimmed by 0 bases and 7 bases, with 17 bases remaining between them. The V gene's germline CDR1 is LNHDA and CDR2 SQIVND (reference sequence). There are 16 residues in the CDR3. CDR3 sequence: CASSIEGGPTGYTQYF. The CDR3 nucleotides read TGTGCCAGTAGTATAGAGGGGGGTCCGACCGGGTATACGCAGTATTTT.

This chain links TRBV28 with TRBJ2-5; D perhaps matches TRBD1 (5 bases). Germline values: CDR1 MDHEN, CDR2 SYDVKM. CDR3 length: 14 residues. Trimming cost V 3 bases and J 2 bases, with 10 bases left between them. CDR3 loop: CASSFQGVQETQYF. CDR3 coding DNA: TGTGCCAGCAGTTTTCAAGGGGTACAAGAGACCCAGTACTTC.

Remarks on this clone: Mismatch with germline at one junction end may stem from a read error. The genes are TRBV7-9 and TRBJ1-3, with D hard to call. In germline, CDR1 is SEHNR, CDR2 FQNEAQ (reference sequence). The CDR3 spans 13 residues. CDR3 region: CSSSPSSGNTIYF. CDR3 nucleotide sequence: TGTTCCAGCAGCCCCAGCTCTGGAAACACCATATATTTT.

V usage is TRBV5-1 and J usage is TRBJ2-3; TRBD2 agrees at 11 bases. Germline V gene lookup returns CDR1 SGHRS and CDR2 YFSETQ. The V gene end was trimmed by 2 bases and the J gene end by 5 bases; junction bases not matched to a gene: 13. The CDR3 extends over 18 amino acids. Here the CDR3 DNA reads TGCGCCAGCAGCTTAGGAACCCTTAGCGGGGGGGCCGGAGATACGCAGTATTTT. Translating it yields CASSLGTLSGGAGDTQYF. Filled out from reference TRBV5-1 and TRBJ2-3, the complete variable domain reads KAGVTQTPRYLIKTRGQQVTLSCSPISGHRSVSWYQQTPGQGLQFLFEYFSETQRNKGNFPGRFSGRQFSNSRSEMNVSTLELGDSALYLCASSLGTLSGGAGDTQYFGPGTRLTVL.

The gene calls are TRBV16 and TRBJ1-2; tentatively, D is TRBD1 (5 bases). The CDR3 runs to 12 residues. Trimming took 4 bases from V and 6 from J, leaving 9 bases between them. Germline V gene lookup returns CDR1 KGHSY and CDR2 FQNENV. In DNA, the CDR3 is TGTGCCAGCAGCCGGGGGGAGGATGGCTACACCTTC. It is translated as CASSRGEDGYTF.

In nucleotides, the CDR3 is TGTGCCAGCACGGTCAGAATAACAGAAATCTATGGCTACACCTTC. As protein: CASTVRITEIYGYTF. The V and J genes are TRBV6-1 and TRBJ1-2; D not resolved. CDR3 length: 15 amino acids. Trimming removed 7 bases at V and 4 bases at J, with 19 bases between. Germline V gene sequence: CDR1 MNHNS, CDR2 SASEGT.

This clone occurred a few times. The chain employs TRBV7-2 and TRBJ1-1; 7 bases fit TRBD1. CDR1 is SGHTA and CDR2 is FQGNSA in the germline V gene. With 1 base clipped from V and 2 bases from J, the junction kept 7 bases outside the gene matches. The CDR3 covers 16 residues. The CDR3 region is CASSLEAGGFNTEAFF. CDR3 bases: TGTGCCAGCAGCTTAGAGGCAGGGGGATTCAACACTGAAGCTTTCTTT. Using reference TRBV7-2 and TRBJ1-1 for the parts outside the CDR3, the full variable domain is GAGVSQSPSNKVTEKGKDVELRCDPISGHTALYWYRQSLGQGLEFLIYFQGNSAPDKSGLPSDRFSAERTGGSVSTLTIQRTQQEDSAVYLCASSLEAGGFNTEAFFGQGTRLTVV.

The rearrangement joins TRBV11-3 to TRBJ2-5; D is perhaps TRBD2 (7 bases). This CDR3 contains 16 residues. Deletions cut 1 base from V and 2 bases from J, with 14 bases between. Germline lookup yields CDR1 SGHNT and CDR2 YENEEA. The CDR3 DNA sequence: TGTGCCAGCAGCTTAGGCGGGCGGGGGCCTCAAGAGACCCAGTACTTC. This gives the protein CASSLGGRGPQETQYF.

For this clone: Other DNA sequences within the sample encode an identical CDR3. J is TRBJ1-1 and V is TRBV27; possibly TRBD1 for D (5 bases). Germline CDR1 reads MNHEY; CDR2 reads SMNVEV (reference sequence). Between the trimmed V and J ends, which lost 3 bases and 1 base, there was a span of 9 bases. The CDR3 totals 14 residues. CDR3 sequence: CASSFRQGNTEAFF. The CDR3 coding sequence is TGTGCCAGCAGTTTTAGGCAGGGGAACACTGAAGCTTTCTTT.

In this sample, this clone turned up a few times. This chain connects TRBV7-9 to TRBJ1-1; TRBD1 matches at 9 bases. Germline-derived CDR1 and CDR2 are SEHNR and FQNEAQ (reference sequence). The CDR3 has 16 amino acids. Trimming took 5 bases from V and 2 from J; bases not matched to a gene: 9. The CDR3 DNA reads TGTGCCAGCAGCCCACTGACAGGGGGAGGAAACACTGAAGCTTTCTTT. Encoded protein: CASSPLTGGGNTEAFF.

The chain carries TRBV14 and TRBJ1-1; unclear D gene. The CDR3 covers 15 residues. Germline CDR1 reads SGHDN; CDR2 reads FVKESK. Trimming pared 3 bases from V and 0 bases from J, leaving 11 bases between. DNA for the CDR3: TGTGCCAGCAGCCAGTTAAGAGGCATGAACACTGAAGCTTTCTTT. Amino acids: CASSQLRGMNTEAFF.

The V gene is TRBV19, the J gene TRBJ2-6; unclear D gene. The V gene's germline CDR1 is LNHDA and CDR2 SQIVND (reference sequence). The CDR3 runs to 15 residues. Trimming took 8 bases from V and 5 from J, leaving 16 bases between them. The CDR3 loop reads CASVGVRKRANVLTF. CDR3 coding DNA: TGTGCCAGTGTCGGTGTTCGAAAAAGGGCCAACGTCCTGACTTTC.

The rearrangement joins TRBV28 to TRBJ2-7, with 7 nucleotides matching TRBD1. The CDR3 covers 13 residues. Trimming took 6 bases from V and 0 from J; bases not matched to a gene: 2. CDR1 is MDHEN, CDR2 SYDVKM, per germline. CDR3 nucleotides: TGTGCCAGCAGGGCAGGGGGCTCCTACGAGCAGTACGTC. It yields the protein CASRAGGSYEQYV.

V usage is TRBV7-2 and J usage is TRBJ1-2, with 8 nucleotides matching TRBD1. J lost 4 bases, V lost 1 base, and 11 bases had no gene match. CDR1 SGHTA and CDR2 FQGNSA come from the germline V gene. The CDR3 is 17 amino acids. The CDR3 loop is CASSLVPRGQSGYGYTF. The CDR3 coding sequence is TGTGCCAGCAGCTTAGTTCCCAGGGGGCAAAGTGGCTATGGCTACACCTTC.

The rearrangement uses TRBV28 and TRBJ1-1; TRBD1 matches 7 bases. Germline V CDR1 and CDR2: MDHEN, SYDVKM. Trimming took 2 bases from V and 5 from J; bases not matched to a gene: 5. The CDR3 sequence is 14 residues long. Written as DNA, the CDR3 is TGTGCCAGCAGTTTAAACAGGGGTAAGACTGAAGCTTTCTTT. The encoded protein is CASSLNRGKTEAFF. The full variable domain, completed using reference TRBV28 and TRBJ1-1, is DVKVTQSSRYLVKRTGEKVFLECVQDMDHENMFWYRQDPGLGLRLIYFSYDVKMKEKGDIPEGYSVSREKKERFSLILESASTNQTSMYLCASSLNRGKTEAFFGQGTRLTVV.